A single sample is the source of the 24 T cell receptor beta chains below, sequenced in a study of cytomegalovirus exposure and HLA in healthy donors. The study ran its PCR with 60 Vbeta and 13 Jbeta primers. Method: immunoSEQ multiplex PCR; TCRdb's copy keeps in-frame clones and lacks some. Counted here are about 120,000 clones, around 73% occurring once; the ten biggest clones make up approximately 1.4%. Sequences were obtained from PBMCs. These receptors came from a female donor in good health and CMV-seronegative.

In the case of this clone: This specimen includes other DNA sequences encoding the same CDR3. The V gene is TRBV9, the J gene TRBJ2-1, with 11 bases that match TRBD2. Germline lookup yields CDR1 SGDLS and CDR2 YYNGEE. V dropped 0 bases and J dropped 4; count of bases not matched to a gene: 0. This CDR3 region has 15 residues. CDR3 nucleotide sequence: TGTGCCAGCAGCGTAGGGACTAGCGGGTACAATGAGCAGTTCTTC. Its protein is CASSVGTSGYNEQFF. Full variable domain (missing parts from reference TRBV9 and TRBJ2-1): DSGVTQTPKHLITATGQRVTLRCSPRSGDLSVYWYQQSLDQGLQFLIQYYNGEERAKGNILERFSAQQFPDLHSELNLSSLELGDSALYFCASSVGTSGYNEQFFGPGTRLTVL.

The V gene is TRBV9, the J gene TRBJ2-1; the D gene is possibly TRBD2 (6 bases). Between the trimmed V and J ends, which lost 4 bases and 0 bases, there was a span of 14 bases. From germline, CDR1 is SGDLS and CDR2 YYNGEE. The CDR3 is 16 residues long. CDR3 in amino acids: CASSPLGGSSYNEQFF. The CDR3 DNA follows: TGTGCCAGCAGCCCCTTGGGGGGAAGCTCCTACAATGAGCAGTTCTTC.

This clone showed up just a few times. The V gene is TRBV5-4, the J gene TRBJ1-1; 9 bases line up with TRBD1. The J segment lost 1 base and the V segment lost 3 bases, leaving 7 bases of the junction unmatched. The germline V gene has CDR1 SGHNT and CDR2 YYREEE (reference sequence). The CDR3 is made up of 16 amino acids. For the CDR3, the DNA is TGTGCCAGCAGCTCAGGGGGGACAGGGAGGAACACTGAAGCTTTCTTT. This gives the protein CASSSGGTGRNTEAFF.

This clone was counted a few times. The chain links TRBV11-1 to TRBJ2-2; D is perhaps TRBD1 (6 bases). The CDR3 spans 15 residues. V was clipped by 5 bases and J by 1 base, with 11 bases between them. Germline-derived CDR1 and CDR2 are SGHAT and FQDESV (reference sequence). This CDR3 reads CASSPRTENTGELFF. In nucleotides, the CDR3 is TGTGCCAGCAGCCCGCGGACAGAGAACACCGGGGAGCTGTTTTTT.

This chain uses TRBV5-1 with TRBJ2-2, with a tentative D call TRBD1 (6 bases). Looked up from germline, CDR1 is SGHRS and CDR2 is YFSETQ. Deletions cut 4 bases from V and 5 bases from J, with 27 bases between. The CDR3 is made up of 19 amino acids. CDR3 DNA: TGCGCCAGCAGCCTGACCCTTGGAGCCAGGGGATTGGGGACCGGGGAGCTGTTTTTT. Translated, it gives CASSLTLGARGLGTGELFF.

V gene TRBV7-9 combines with J gene TRBJ2-7; perhaps TRBD2 as D (6 bases). The CDR3 is 12 amino acids. V was shortened by 5 bases and J by 6 bases, with 11 bases between the two germline ends. Per germline, CDR1 SEHNR and CDR2 FQNEAQ (reference sequence). CDR3 sequence reads: CASSPGGIEQYF. The CDR3 bases are TGTGCCAGCAGCCCCGGAGGGATCGAGCAGTACTTC.

This clone was observed a few times. CDR3 sequence: CASSESDLGSYGYTF. The CDR3 DNA follows: TGTGCCAGCAGTGAATCGGACCTAGGGAGCTATGGCTACACCTTC. The chain is built from TRBV6-1 and TRBJ1-2; the D is unclear. Trimming cost V 2 bases and J 4 bases, with 14 bases left between them. This CDR3 contains 15 residues. The germline gives CDR1 MNHNS, CDR2 SASEGT.

V gene TRBV6-5 combines with J gene TRBJ2-7; 8 nucleotides align to TRBD1. With 0 bases clipped from V and 2 bases from J, the junction kept 6 bases outside the gene matches. The CDR3 sequence is 16 residues long. Germline V gene sequence: CDR1 MNHEY, CDR2 SVGAGI. The CDR3 here is CASSYSAGQAAYEQYF. As DNA, the CDR3 is TGTGCCAGCAGTTACTCGGCGGGACAGGCCGCCTACGAGCAGTACTTC.

V is TRBV19 and J is TRBJ1-2; possible D gene TRBD1, 5 bases. Germline CDR1 and CDR2: LNHDA and SQIVND (reference sequence). The CDR3 loop spans 14 amino acids. The ends were cut back, 3 bases at V and 4 bases at J, with 12 bases in the middle. As DNA, the CDR3 is TGTGCCAGTAGTATTTCAGGGTGGGGCTATGGCTACACCTTC. Its translation: CASSISGWGYGYTF.

The chain has TRBV7-2 and TRBJ2-1, with 7 bases fitting TRBD1. V was clipped by 5 bases and J by 7 bases; unmatched bases: 5. From germline, CDR1 is SGHTA and CDR2 FQGNSA. This CDR3 spans 13 amino acids. The CDR3 DNA reads TGTGCCAGCAGCACTCAGGACAGGAATGAGCAGTTCTTC. Translation: CASSTQDRNEQFF. The full variable domain, with the rest looked up from reference TRBV7-2 and TRBJ2-1, is GAGVSQSPSNKVTEKGKDVELRCDPISGHTALYWYRQSLGQGLEFLIYFQGNSAPDKSGLPSDRFSAERTGGSVSTLTIQRTQQEDSAVYLCASSTQDRNEQFFGPGTRLTVL.

This clone was picked up one time. This chain connects TRBV28 to TRBJ2-3, with no clear D. CDR1 and CDR2 from the germline V gene are MDHEN and SYDVKM. Trimming took off 6 bases at V and 1 base at J, with 8 bases between the two ends. The CDR3 is 13 amino acids. Written as DNA, the CDR3 is TGTGCCAGCAGCCAAGGAGGCACAGATACGCAGTATTTT. Residues: CASSQGGTDTQYF.

The V and J genes are TRBV27 and TRBJ2-5; 9 bases are shared with TRBD1. The DNA end is a closer match to TRBJ2-7, so the J assignment may be wrong. Germline V gene sequence: CDR1 MNHEY, CDR2 SMNVEV (reference sequence). The CDR3 consists of 14 residues. As DNA, the CDR3 is TGTGCCTCCATGACAGGGGGTCCATCCTACGAGCAGTACTTC. The encoded protein is CASMTGGPSYEQYF.

CDR3 sequence (DNA): TGTGCCAGCAGGGGGAGACAGGGCACGGTTCGCAATGAGCAGTTCTTC. Translation gives CASRGRQGTVRNEQFF. This sequence joins TRBV2 and TRBJ2-1, with 7 nucleotides matching TRBD1. Germline V lookup: CDR1 SNHLY, CDR2 FYNNEI. The J segment lost 6 bases and the V segment lost 6 bases, leaving 14 bases of the junction unmatched. The CDR3 runs to 16 residues.

The rearrangement uses TRBV5-1 and TRBJ2-7, with 11 bases aligning to TRBD2. Germline values: CDR1 SGHRS, CDR2 YFSETQ. J was trimmed by 9 bases and V by 0 bases; bases with no gene match: 8. This CDR3 has 15 residues. In nucleotides, the CDR3 is TGCGCCAGCAGCTTGGTCCTAGCGGGGGGCCGGGGGCAGTACTTC. Translating it yields CASSLVLAGGRGQYF.

This sequence joins TRBV7-9 and TRBJ2-1; weak D call: TRBD2 (6 bases). The V gene's germline CDR1 is SEHNR and CDR2 FQNEAQ (reference sequence). CDR3 length: 14 amino acids. V was pared by 6 bases and J by 6 bases, with 15 bases between. The CDR3 sequence: CASRGGGAGNEQFF. For the CDR3, the DNA is TGTGCCAGCAGGGGAGGAGGGGCGGGCAATGAGCAGTTCTTC. The full variable domain, rest sourced from reference TRBV7-9 and TRBJ2-1, is DTGVSQNPRHKITKRGQNVTFRCDPISEHNRLYWYRQTLGQGPEFLTYFQNEAQLEKSRLLSDRFSAERPKGSFSTLEIQRTEQGDSAMYLCASRGGGAGNEQFFGPGTRLTVL.

The chain combines TRBV9 with TRBJ2-1; 11 nucleotides agree with TRBD2. CDR1 and CDR2 from the germline V gene are SGDLS and YYNGEE. V lost 4 bases, J lost 4 bases, and 10 bases stayed unmatched. The CDR3 length is 17 residues. The CDR3 reads CASSLEETSGIYNEQFF. DNA for the CDR3: TGTGCCAGCAGCCTAGAGGAGACTAGCGGGATATACAATGAGCAGTTCTTC.

This clone was picked up one time. This rearrangement joins TRBV5-6 to TRBJ2-1, with 7 bases fitting TRBD2. The CDR3 is made up of 14 amino acids. Germline V CDR1 and CDR2: SGHDT, YYEEEE. Trimming at V came to 2 bases and at J to 2 bases, leaving 1 base not matched to a gene. CDR3: CASSLGRAYNEQFF. As DNA, the CDR3 is TGTGCCAGCAGCTTAGGGAGGGCCTACAATGAGCAGTTCTTC.

The chain uses TRBV27 and TRBJ1-5; D is possibly TRBD1 (5 bases). The germline gives CDR1 MNHEY, CDR2 SMNVEV (reference sequence). CDR3 length: 14 amino acids. V gave up 3 bases and J gave up 4 bases, with 10 bases separating them. Written as DNA, the CDR3 is TGTGCCAGCAGTTTCGTTGGGGGGAATCAGCCCCAGCATTTT. Its translation: CASSFVGGNQPQHF.

V and J are TRBV4-1 and TRBJ1-5, with 8 bases lining up with TRBD1. The CDR3 has 16 amino acids. The V gene's germline CDR1 is MGHRA and CDR2 YSYEKL. V gave up 4 bases and J gave up 1 base; unmatched junction bases: 6. CDR3 region: CASSLTGDGSNQPQHF. Written as DNA, the CDR3 is TGCGCCAGCAGCCTGACAGGGGATGGGAGCAATCAGCCCCAGCATTTT.

The J gene is TRBJ1-2, the V gene TRBV4-1; possibly TRBD1 for D (5 bases). Trimming removed 3 bases from V and 3 bases from J, with 14 bases in between. This CDR3 has 15 residues. Looked up from germline, CDR1 is MGHRA and CDR2 is YSYEKL. Written as DNA, the CDR3 is TGCGCCAGCAGCCATCTTCTGCGGGGGGACTATGGCTACACCTTC. It yields the protein CASSHLLRGDYGYTF.

This clone was observed a handful of times. The rearrangement uses TRBV4-3 and TRBJ1-2, with D possibly matching TRBD1 (5 bases). This CDR3 is 14 amino acids long. The germline V gene has CDR1 LGHNA and CDR2 YSLEER. V shed 5 bases and J shed 2 bases, with 12 bases lying between them. CDR3 sequence: CASSSQGGNYGYTF. The CDR3 coding sequence is TGCGCCAGCAGCTCCCAGGGTGGGAACTATGGCTACACCTTC.

The chain couples TRBV28 to TRBJ2-7; TRBD2 matches at 12 bases. This CDR3 comprises 14 residues. V was clipped by 2 bases and J by 4 bases; unmatched bases: 0. Germline lookup yields CDR1 MDHEN and CDR2 SYDVKM. This CDR3 reads CASSLGTSGYEQYF. The CDR3 nucleotides read TGTGCCAGCAGTTTAGGGACTAGCGGGTACGAGCAGTACTTC.

The V call is TRBV2, the J call TRBJ2-5; D is ambiguous. V lost 4 bases and J 5 bases, leaving 8 bases between the germline ends. This CDR3 has 12 amino acids. Germline values: CDR1 SNHLY, CDR2 FYNNEI. CDR3 nucleotides: TGTGCCAGCAGTGTGAACAGTGAGACCCAGTACTTC. This sequence encodes CASSVNSETQYF.

This clone occurred a few times. The chain links TRBV11-2 to TRBJ2-3; TRBD2 matches 13 bases. This CDR3 spans 16 amino acids. Per germline, CDR1 SGHAT and CDR2 FQNNGV. Trimming removed 5 bases from V and 6 bases from J; junction bases left unmatched: 8. In DNA, the CDR3 is TGTGCCAGCAGCCCACGGACTAGCGGGAGAGGTGATACGCAGTATTTT. Translated, it gives CASSPRTSGRGDTQYF.